This is a list of T cell receptor beta chains from one sample in a study of CXCR3 chemokines and chemotherapy response in bladder cancer. TCRdb ran MiXCR on the PCR reads and lists one entry per CDR3 protein. This sample has approximately 12,000 distinct CDR3 sequences, with 9.5% to 15% found just once. Collection took place from a patient whose treatment included neoadjuvant chemotherapy. These TCRs come from a human donor with bladder cancer that did not respond to neoadjuvant chemotherapy. Each CDR3 is given with its conserved first and last residue. D genes are given only for firm matches. Clone size is not always given. Where it is, it says once, few, many or a class for expanded clones.

clone size: .; J gene: TRBJ2-2; V gene: TRBV30; D gene: .; CDR3 DNA: TGTGCCTGGTCGAGGGGAACCGGGGAGCTGTTTTTT; CDR3 protein: CAWSRGTGELFF
clone size: many; J gene: TRBJ1-1; V gene: TRBV18; D gene: .; CDR3 DNA: TGTGCCAGCTCACCACCGGGGGCAGGGTTAAAAACTGAAGCTTTCTTT; CDR3 protein: CASSPPGAGLKTEAFF
clone size: .; J gene: TRBJ1-1; V gene: TRBV6-5; D gene: TRBD1; CDR3 DNA: TGTGCCAGCAGTTATTCAGTCGGACAGGGGGGAACTGAAGCTTTCTTT; CDR3 protein: CASSYSVGQGGTEAFF
clone size: few; J gene: TRBJ2-7; V gene: TRBV12-3/TRBV12-4; D gene: .; CDR3 DNA: TGTGCCAGCAGGGGCTACTCCTACGAGCAGTACTTC; CDR3 protein: CASRGYSYEQYF
clone size: many; J gene: TRBJ2-4; V gene: TRBV12-3/TRBV12-4; D gene: TRBD2; CDR3 DNA: TGTGCCAGCAGTTTTAGCGGGAGGGCTGGCATTCAGTACTTC; CDR3 protein: CASSFSGRAGIQYF
clone size: many; J gene: TRBJ1-1; V gene: TRBV27; D gene: TRBD1; CDR3 DNA: TGTGCCAGCAGTTTTTCTCCCCAGACAGGGCCGAACACTGAAGCTTTCTTT; CDR3 protein: CASSFSPQTGPNTEAFF
clone size: many; J gene: TRBJ2-3; V gene: TRBV19; D gene: .; CDR3 DNA: TGTGCCAGTAGTATACGGCGGGGCTTACCCTTGGGCGGTACGCAGTATTTT; CDR3 protein: CASSIRRGLPLGGTQYF
clone size: .; J gene: TRBJ1-5; V gene: TRBV5-6; D gene: .; CDR3 DNA: TGTGCCAGCAGCTTGGCAGCTAGCAATCAGCCCCAGCATTTT; CDR3 protein: CASSLAASNQPQHF
clone size: medium-sized; J gene: TRBJ2-1; V gene: TRBV19; D gene: .; CDR3 DNA: TGTGCCAGTAGTACCAGGGGTATGGCATTCTTC; CDR3 protein: CASSTRGMAFF
clone size: medium-sized; J gene: TRBJ2-1; V gene: TRBV29-1; D gene: .; CDR3 DNA: TGCAGCGCAACGAGCGGGTCTAGGTACAATGAGCAGTTCTTC; CDR3 protein: CSATSGSRYNEQFF
clone size: .; J gene: TRBJ2-2; V gene: TRBV20-1; D gene: TRBD2; CDR3 DNA: TGCAGTGCCATTAGCGGGAGGAAGAACACCGGGGAGCTGTTTTTT; CDR3 protein: CSAISGRKNTGELFF
clone size: medium-sized; J gene: TRBJ2-3; V gene: TRBV6-1; D gene: TRBD2; CDR3 DNA: TGTGCCAGTGGACTAGCGGGAGTATCAGATACGCAGTATTTT; CDR3 protein: CASGLAGVSDTQYF
clone size: many; J gene: TRBJ1-1; V gene: TRBV6-5; D gene: .; CDR3 DNA: TGTGCCAGCAGTTACTCGATGGGGGCTCACACTGAAGCTTTCTTT; CDR3 protein: CASSYSMGAHTEAFF
clone size: many; J gene: TRBJ1-5; V gene: TRBV6-1; D gene: TRBD1; CDR3 DNA: TGTGCCAGCAGTGAACTAGGGACAGGGACGGGCCAGCCCCAGCATTTT; CDR3 protein: CASSELGTGTGQPQHF
clone size: few; J gene: TRBJ1-1; V gene: TRBV7-9; D gene: TRBD1; CDR3 DNA: TGTGCCAGCAGCGTGGGACAGGGGAGAGTAACTTTCTTT; CDR3 protein: CASSVGQGRVTFF